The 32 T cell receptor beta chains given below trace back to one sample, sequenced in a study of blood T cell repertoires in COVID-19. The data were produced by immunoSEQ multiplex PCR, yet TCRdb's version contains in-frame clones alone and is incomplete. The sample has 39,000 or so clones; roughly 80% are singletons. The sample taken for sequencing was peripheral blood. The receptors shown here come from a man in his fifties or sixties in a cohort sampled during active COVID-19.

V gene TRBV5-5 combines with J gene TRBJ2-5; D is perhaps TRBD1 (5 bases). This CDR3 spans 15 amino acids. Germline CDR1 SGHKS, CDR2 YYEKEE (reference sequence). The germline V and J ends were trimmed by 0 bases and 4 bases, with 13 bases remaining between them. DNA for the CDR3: TGTGCCAGCAGCTTGGGGGGCGAAGTCGGAGAGACCCAGTACTTC. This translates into CASSLGGEVGETQYF.

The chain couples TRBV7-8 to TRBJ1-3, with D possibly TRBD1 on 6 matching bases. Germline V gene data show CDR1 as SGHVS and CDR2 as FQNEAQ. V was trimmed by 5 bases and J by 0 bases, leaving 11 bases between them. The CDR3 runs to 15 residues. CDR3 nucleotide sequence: TGTGCCAGCAGCCCATGGACAGCCTCTGGAAACACCATATATTTT. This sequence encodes CASSPWTASGNTIYF.

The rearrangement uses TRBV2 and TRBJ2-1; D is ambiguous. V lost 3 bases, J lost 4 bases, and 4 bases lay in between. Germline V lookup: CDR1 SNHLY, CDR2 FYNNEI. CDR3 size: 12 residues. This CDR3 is CASSDLYNEQFF. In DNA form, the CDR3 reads TGTGCCAGCAGTGACCTGTACAATGAGCAGTTCTTC.

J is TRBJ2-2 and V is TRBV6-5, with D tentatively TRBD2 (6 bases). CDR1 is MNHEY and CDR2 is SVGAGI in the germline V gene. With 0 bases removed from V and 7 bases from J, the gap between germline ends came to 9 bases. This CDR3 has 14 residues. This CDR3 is CASSYSGGSGELFF. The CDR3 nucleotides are TGTGCCAGCAGTTACTCGGGGGGAAGCGGGGAGCTGTTTTTT.

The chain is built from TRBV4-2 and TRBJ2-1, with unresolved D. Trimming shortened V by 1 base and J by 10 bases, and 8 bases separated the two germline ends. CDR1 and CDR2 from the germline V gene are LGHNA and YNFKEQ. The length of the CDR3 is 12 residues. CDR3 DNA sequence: TGTGCCAGCAGCCAAGGGGCGAGCGAGCAGTTCTTC. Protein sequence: CASSQGASEQFF.

CDR3: CASSDKRGTSGNEQFF. In nucleotides, the CDR3 is TGTGCCAGCAGTGATAAAAGGGGGACTAGCGGCAATGAGCAGTTCTTC. The chain recombines TRBV2 with TRBJ2-1; 11 bases align to TRBD2. Germline V gives CDR1 SNHLY, CDR2 FYNNEI. This CDR3 comprises 16 residues. V lost 3 bases, J lost 6 bases, and 7 bases stayed unmatched.

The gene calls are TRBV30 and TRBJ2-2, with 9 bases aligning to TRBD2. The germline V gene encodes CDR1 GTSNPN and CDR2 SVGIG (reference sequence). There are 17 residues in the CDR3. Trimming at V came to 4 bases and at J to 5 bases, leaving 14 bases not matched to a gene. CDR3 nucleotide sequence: TGTGCCTGGAATAGAGGAAAAGCGGGAGGAAATACCGGGGAGCTGTTTTTT. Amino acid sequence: CAWNRGKAGGNTGELFF.

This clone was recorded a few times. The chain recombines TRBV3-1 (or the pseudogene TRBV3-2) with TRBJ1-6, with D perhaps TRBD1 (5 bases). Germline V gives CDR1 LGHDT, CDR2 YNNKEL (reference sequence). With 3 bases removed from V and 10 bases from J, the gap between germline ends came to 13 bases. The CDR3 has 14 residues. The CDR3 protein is CASSHGGNRSPLHF. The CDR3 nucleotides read TGTGCCAGCAGCCACGGGGGAAATAGGTCACCCCTCCACTTT.

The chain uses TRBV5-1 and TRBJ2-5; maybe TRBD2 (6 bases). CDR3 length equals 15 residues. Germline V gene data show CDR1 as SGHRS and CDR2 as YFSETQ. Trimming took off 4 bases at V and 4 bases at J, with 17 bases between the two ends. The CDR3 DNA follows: TGCGCCAGCAGCACTACCGGACTGGAGGGAGAGACCCAGTACTTC. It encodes CASSTTGLEGETQYF.

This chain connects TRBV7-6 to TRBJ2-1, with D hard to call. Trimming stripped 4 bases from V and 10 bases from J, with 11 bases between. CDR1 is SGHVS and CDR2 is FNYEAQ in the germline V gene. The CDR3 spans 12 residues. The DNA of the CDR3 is TGTGCCAGCAGCTCGGCGGCCGGAGAGCAGTTCTTC. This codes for CASSSAAGEQFF.

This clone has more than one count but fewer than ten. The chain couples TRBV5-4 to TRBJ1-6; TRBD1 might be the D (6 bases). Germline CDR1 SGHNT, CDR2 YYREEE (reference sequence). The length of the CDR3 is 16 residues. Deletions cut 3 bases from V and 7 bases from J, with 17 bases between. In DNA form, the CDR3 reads TGTGCCAGCAGCTCGGCAGATAAAGGGACAAATTCACCCCTCCACTTT. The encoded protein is CASSSADKGTNSPLHF.

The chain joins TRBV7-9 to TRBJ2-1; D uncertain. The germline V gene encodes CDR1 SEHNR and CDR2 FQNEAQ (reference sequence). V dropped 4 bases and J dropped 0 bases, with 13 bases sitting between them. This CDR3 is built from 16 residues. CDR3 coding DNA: TGTGCCAGCAGCTCCGGCGGATGGAGCTCCTACAATGAGCAGTTCTTC. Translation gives CASSSGGWSSYNEQFF.

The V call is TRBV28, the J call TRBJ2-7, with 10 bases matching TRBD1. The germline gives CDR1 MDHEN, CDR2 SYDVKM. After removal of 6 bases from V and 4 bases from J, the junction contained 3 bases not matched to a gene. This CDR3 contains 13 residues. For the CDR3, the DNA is TGTGCCAGCAGGAGACAGGGGGCTTACGAGCAGTACTTC. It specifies CASRRQGAYEQYF.

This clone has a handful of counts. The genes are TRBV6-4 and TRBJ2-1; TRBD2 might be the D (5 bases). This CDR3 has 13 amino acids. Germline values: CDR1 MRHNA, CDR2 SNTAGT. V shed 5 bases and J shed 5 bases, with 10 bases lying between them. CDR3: CASSFGRDNEQFF. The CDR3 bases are TGTGCCAGCAGTTTTGGGCGGGACAATGAGCAGTTCTTC.

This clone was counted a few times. CDR3 amino acids: CASRAHETGAAFF. The CDR3 bases are TGTGCCAGCAGAGCCCATGAGACAGGCGCGGCTTTCTTT. J is TRBJ1-1 and V is TRBV27, with TRBD1 as a possible D gene (6 bases). The CDR3 has 13 residues. CDR1 and CDR2 from the germline V gene are MNHEY and SMNVEV (reference sequence). V lost 6 bases and J lost 11, with 19 bases in between.

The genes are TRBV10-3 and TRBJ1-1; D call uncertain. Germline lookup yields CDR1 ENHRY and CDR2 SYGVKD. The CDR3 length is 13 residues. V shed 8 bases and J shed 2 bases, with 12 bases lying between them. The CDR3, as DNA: TGTGCCATCTCCACCAGTGCCAACACTGAAGCTTTCTTT. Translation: CAISTSANTEAFF.

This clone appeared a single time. The CDR3 loop is CASSFRTSDEQYF. The CDR3 nucleotides are TGTGCCAGCAGCTTTCGGACTAGCGACGAGCAGTACTTC. The chain recombines TRBV7-9 with TRBJ2-7; 9 nucleotides agree with TRBD2. Looked up from germline, CDR1 is SEHNR and CDR2 is FQNEAQ (reference sequence). The trim removed 3 bases at V and 5 bases at J, leaving 2 bases unmatched. The CDR3 spans 13 residues.

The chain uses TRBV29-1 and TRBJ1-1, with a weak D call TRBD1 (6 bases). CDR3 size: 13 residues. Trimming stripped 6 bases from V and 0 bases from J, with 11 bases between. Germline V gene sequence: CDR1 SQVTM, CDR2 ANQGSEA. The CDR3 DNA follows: TGCAGCGTCGCAGGGGTCTTGAACACTGAAGCTTTCTTT. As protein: CSVAGVLNTEAFF.

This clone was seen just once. CDR3 bases: TGTGCCTGGAGTGGACAGTCAAATGAAAAACTGTTTTTT. It is translated as CAWSGQSNEKLFF. The chain employs TRBV30 and TRBJ1-4; D possibly corresponds to TRBD1 (5 bases). The germline V gene has CDR1 GTSNPN and CDR2 SVGIG (reference sequence). Trimming removed 1 base from V and 5 bases from J, with 8 bases in between. The CDR3 sequence is 13 residues long.

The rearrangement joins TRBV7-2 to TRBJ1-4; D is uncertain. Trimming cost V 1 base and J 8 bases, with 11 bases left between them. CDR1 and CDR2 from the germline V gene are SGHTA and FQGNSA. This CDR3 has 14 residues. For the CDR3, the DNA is TGTGCCAGCAGCTTAGGTGGCGGGCAGGAAAAACTGTTTTTT. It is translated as CASSLGGGQEKLFF.

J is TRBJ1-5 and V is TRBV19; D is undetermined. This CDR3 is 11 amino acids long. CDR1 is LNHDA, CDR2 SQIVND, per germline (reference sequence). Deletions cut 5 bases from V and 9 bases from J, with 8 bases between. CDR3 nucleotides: TGTGCCAGTAGTTCCCCCGGGCCCCAGCATTTT. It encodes CASSSPGPQHF.

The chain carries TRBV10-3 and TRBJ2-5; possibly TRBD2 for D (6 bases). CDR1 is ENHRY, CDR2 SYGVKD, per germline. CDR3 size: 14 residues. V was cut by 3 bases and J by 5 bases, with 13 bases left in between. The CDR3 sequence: CAISESGEAETQYF. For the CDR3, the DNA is TGTGCCATCAGTGAATCTGGGGAGGCGGAGACCCAGTACTTC.

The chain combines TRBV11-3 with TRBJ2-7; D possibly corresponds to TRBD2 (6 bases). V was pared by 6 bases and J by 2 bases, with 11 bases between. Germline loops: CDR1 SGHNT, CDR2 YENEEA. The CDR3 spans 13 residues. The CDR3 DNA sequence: TGTGCCAGCAGTGGAGGGGACGCCTACGAGCAGTACTTC. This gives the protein CASSGGDAYEQYF. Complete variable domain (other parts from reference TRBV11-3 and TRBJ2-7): EAGVVQSPRYKIIEKKQPVAFWCNPISGHNTLYWYLQNLGQGPELLIRYENEEAVDDSQLPKDRFSAERLKGVDSTLKIQPAELGDSAVYLCASSGGDAYEQYFGPGTRLTVT.

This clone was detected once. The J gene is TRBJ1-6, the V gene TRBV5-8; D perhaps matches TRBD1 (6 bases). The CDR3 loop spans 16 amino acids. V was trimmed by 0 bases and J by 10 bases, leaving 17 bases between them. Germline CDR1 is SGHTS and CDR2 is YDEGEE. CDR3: CASSLGPAGALSPLHF. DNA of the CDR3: TGTGCCAGCAGCTTGGGGCCGGCAGGGGCTTTGTCACCCCTCCACTTT.

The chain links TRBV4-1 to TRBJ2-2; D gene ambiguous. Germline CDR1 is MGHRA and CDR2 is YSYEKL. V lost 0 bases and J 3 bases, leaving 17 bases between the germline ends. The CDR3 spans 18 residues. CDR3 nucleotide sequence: TGCGCCAGCAGCCAAGATTTTATTGAGACTTTCTACACCGGGGAGCTGTTTTTT. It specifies CASSQDFIETFYTGELFF.

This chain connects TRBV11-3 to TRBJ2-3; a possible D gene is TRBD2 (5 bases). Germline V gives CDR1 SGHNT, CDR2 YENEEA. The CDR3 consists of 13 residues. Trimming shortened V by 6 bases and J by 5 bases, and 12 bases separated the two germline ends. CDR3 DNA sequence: TGTGCCAGCAGATCGGGGAGTGGAGATACGCAGTATTTT. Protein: CASRSGSGDTQYF.

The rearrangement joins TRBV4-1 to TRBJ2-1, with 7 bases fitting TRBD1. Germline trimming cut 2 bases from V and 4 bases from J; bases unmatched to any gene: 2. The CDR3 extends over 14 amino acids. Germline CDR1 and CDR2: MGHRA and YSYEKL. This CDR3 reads CASSQQQGYNEQFF. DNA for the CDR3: TGCGCCAGCAGCCAACAACAGGGGTACAATGAGCAGTTCTTC.

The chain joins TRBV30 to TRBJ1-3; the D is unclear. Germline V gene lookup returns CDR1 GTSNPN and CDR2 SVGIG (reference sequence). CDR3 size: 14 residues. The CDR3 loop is CATGGHNSGNTIYF. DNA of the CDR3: TGTGCTACGGGAGGCCACAACTCTGGAAACACCATATATTTT.

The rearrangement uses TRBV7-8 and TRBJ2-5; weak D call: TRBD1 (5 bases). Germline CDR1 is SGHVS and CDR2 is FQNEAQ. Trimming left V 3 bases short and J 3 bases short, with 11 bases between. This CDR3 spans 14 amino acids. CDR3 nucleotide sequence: TGTGCCAGCAGCTTTCGGCGGACAAAAGAGACCCAGTACTTC. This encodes CASSFRRTKETQYF.

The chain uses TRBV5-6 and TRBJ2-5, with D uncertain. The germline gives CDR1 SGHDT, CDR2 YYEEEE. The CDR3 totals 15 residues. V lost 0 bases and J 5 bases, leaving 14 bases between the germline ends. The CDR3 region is CASSLEALTSETQYF. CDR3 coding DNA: TGTGCCAGCAGCTTGGAGGCTCTGACATCGGAGACCCAGTACTTC.

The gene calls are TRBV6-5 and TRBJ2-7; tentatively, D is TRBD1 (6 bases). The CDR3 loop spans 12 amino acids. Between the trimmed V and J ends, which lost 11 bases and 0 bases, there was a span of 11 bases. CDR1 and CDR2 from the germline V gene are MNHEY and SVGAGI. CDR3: CAAQDSSYEQYF. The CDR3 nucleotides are TGTGCCGCACAGGACAGCTCCTACGAGCAGTACTTC.

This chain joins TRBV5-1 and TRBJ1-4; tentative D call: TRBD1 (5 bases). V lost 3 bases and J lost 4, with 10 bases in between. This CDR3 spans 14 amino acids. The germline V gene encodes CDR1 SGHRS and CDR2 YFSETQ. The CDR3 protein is CASSYSGGNEKLFF. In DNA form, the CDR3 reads TGCGCCAGCAGCTATTCGGGGGGTAATGAAAAACTGTTTTTT.